This T cell receptor beta chain was identified in a study of blood T cell repertoires in COVID-19. V shed 0 bases and J 0 bases; nucleotides not matched to a gene: 7. Germline CDR1 is LGHDT and CDR2 is YNNKEL (reference sequence). The CDR3 has 17 residues. The data were produced by immunoSEQ multiplex PCR, yet TCRdb's version contains in-frame clones alone and is incomplete. The sample consists of about 220,000 clones, around 91% of them appearing once. The sample was PBMCs or T cells enriched from blood (not recorded which). The receptor was derived from a man younger than 40 who had been exposed to COVID-19. The chain combines TRBV3-1 (or the pseudogene TRBV3-2) with TRBJ1-2, with 7 bases identical to TRBD1. In DNA form, the CDR3 reads TGTGCCAGCAGCCAAGATGCGGGAGGGGGCGCTAACTATGGCTACACCTTC. It encodes CASSQDAGGGANYGYTF.